This T cell receptor (beta chain) was identified during a study of CD8 T cells in ankylosing spondylitis. Study observations and caveats: Ankylosing spondylitis blood appeared to be characterized by a TCR beta motif of about eight highly homologous variants. Matched synovial fluid from ankylosing spondylitis patients was reported to be enriched for disease-linked clones. Within peripheral blood, clones linked to disease were CD8+ and relatively rare.

CDR3 length equals 11 residues. The ends were cut back, 5 bases at V and 7 bases at J, with 8 bases in the middle. With molecular barcodes, quantitative 5'-RACE was used to make the TCR beta libraries. TCRdb independently ran MiXCR on the 5' RACE reads; one entry per CDR3 protein. The sample has approximately 500,000 distinct CDR3 sequences, roughly 12% seen once. Remarks on this clonotype: Its specificity is not known.

The rearrangement joins TRBV12-3 or TRBV12-4 to TRBJ1-1; D not resolved. The receptor was derived from a male donor with ankylosing spondylitis. Sequencing was performed on blood, either unsorted or a sorted T cell fraction (not recorded which). CDR3 DNA: TGTGCCAGCAGTCCCGAGGGTGAAGCTTTCTTT. Its translation is CASSPEGEAFF.